This T cell receptor beta chain appears in the sequencing data of a study of cytomegalovirus exposure and HLA in healthy donors. At collection, donors were nominally healthy, but unrecorded immune exposures were probable. PCR used 60 Vbeta primers and 13 Jbeta primers. Measured with immunoSEQ multiplex PCR; TCRdb has only the in-frame clones, and not every one. The sample lists about 140,000 clones, approximately 82% seen once, with more than 1.5% in the top ten. Germline lookup yields CDR1 LGHNA and CDR2 YSLEER. This CDR3 comprises 16 residues. The V and J ends lost 3 bases and 0 bases respectively, with 14 bases between them.

This clonotype was obtained from a middle-aged woman in good health and CMV-seronegative. The chain has TRBV4-3 and TRBJ1-2; weak D call: TRBD1 (6 bases). The source material was PBMCs. CDR3 coding DNA: TGCGCCAGCAGCCACAGCCGGGACACCCCTAACTATGGCTACACCTTC. The encoded protein is CASSHSRDTPNYGYTF.